This T cell receptor beta chain is from a study of blood T cell repertoires in COVID-19. Trimming cost V 5 bases and J 1 base, with 14 bases left between them. The CDR3 runs to 16 residues. Germline CDR1 reads MDHEN; CDR2 reads SYDVKM. Only in-frame clones appear in the TCRdb table, and some are missing; sequencing was by immunoSEQ multiplex PCR. There are about 160,000 clones in the sample; about nine tenths occur only once, and approximately 4.1% lies in the top ten. This sequence originates from a woman aged 60 to 75 who had recovered from COVID-19. The rearrangement uses TRBV28 and TRBJ1-4; no clear D gene. Sequenced material: peripheral blood. The CDR3 here is CASSPRSGVTNEKLFF. As DNA, the CDR3 is TGTGCCAGCAGTCCCCGGTCCGGGGTAACTAATGAAAAACTGTTTTTT.